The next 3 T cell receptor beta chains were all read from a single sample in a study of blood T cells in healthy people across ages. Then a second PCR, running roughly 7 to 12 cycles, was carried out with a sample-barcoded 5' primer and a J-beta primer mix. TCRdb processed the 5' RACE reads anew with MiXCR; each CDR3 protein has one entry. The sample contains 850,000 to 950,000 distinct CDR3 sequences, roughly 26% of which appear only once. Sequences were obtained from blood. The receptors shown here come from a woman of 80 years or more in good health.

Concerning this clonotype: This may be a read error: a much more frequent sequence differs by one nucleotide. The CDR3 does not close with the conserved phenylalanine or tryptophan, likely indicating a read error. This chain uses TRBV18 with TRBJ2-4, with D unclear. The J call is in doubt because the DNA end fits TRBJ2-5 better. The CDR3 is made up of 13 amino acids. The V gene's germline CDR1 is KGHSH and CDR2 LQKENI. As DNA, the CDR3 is TGTGCCAGCTCACCACTTCCAAGGGAGACCCAGTACGTC. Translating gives CASSPLPRETQYV.

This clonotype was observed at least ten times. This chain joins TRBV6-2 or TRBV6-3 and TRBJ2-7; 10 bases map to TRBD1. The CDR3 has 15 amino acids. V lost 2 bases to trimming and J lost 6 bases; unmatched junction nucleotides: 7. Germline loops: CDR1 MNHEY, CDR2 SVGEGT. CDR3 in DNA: TGTGCCAGCAGTTACGGGGGGACAGGGGTTGCCGAGCAGTACTTC. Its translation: CASSYGGTGVAEQYF.

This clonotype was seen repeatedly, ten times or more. In DNA, the CDR3 is TGCAGTGCGGCAGATACAGGGAGAGGCAGTTCACCCCTCCACTTT. This codes for CSAADTGRGSSPLHF. This chain links TRBV20-1 with TRBJ1-6; D perhaps matches TRBD1 (6 bases). V was clipped by 6 bases and J by 9 bases, with 21 bases between them. There are 15 residues in the CDR3. Per the germline V gene, CDR1 is DFQATT and CDR2 is SNEGSKA (reference sequence).